This entry features one T cell receptor beta chain sequence. Its cognate antigen is unknown. Libraries were prepared by immunoSEQ multiplex PCR; TCRdb keeps only in-frame clonotypes and omits some of them. This sample yields about 92,000 clones, of which roughly three quarters are seen a single time; roughly 25% belongs to the top ten. These data belong to a study of cytotoxic CD8 clonotypes in ibrutinib-treated CLL. Whole-study results and caveats: Baseline clonality, above age-matched healthy donor levels, tracked circulating CD8+ T-cell counts.

Germline CDR1 is SEHNR and CDR2 is FQNEAQ (reference sequence). The CDR3 length is 13 residues. V shed 1 base and J shed 10 bases, with 8 bases lying between them. Sequencing was performed on PBMCs, taken after 24 months of ibrutinib treatment. This clonotype was obtained from a human donor with chronic lymphocytic leukemia. The chain couples TRBV7-9 to TRBJ1-6; D unclear. This CDR3 is CASSLEGTSPLHF. The CDR3 coding sequence is TGTGCCAGCAGCTTAGAGGGTACCTCACCCCTCCACTTT.